The clone carrying this T cell receptor beta chain has just a few counts. Its specificity is unknown. MiXCR, applied by TCRdb to the reads, yields one record per CDR3 protein. The sample carries 800,000 to 950,000 distinct CDR3 sequences, about 31% recorded once. The J segment lost 4 bases and the V segment lost 0 bases, leaving 12 bases of the junction unmatched. The CDR3 spans 17 residues. Germline CDR1 reads DFQATT; CDR2 reads SNEGSKA (reference sequence). The data stem from a study of T cell repertoires in cytomegalovirus infection. The origin of this receptor is a human donor in good health (CMV status not recorded). Some clones in this sample may be carry-over from other donors' samples. This chain uses TRBV20-1 with TRBJ2-3; the match to TRBD2 covers 8 bases. The sample consisted of cultured CD8+ T cells from PBMCs, taken from culture after CMV antigen stimulation. DNA of the CDR3: TGCAGTGCTAGAGAGGGGTTCGGAACTAGCGGAGCAGATACGCAGTATTTT. Its protein product is CSAREGFGTSGADTQYF.